A selection of T cell receptor beta chains follows, all from one sample in a study of regulatory T cells in long-lasting Graves disease. A single record per CDR3 protein comes from TCRdb applying MiXCR to the multiplex PCR reads. The sample includes around 450,000 distinct CDR3 sequences, around a fifth of them seen just once. The material was peripheral blood mononuclear cells (PBMCs), obtained when the disease was refractory, from a patient treated with antithyroid drugs. Receptor source: a female donor with Graves disease. Both conserved end residues are part of each CDR3. The D gene is left open where the match is weak. For some rows the clone size is stated as once, few or many, or as a class when expanded; others skip it.

V gene,J gene,D gene,clone size,CDR3 protein,CDR3 DNA
TRBV25-1,TRBJ1-1,TRBD1,NA,CASSQGQGKGFTEAFF,TGTGCCAGCAGTCAAGGACAGGGGAAAGGGTTCACTGAAGCTTTCTTT
TRBV5-1,TRBJ1-1,TRBD1,NA,CASSPDRGITEAFF,TGCGCCAGCAGCCCAGACAGGGGGATCACTGAAGCTTTCTTT
TRBV29-1,TRBJ1-2,NA,few,CSVGDIAGGYTF,TGCAGCGTTGGGGACATCGCCGGTGGCTACACCTTC
TRBV25-1,TRBJ1-4,NA,NA,CASNGTTVRTSKLFF,TGTGCCAGCAATGGGACGACAGTCCGAACCTCAAAACTGTTTTTT
TRBV7-9,TRBJ1-6,NA,once,CASSHQAGGGNSPLHF,TGTGCCAGCAGCCATCAAGCGGGGGGCGGTAATTCACCCCTCCACTTT
TRBV6-2/TRBV6-3,TRBJ1-5,NA,few,CASSYSGDSNQPQHF,TGTGCCAGCAGTTACTCGGGGGATAGCAATCAGCCCCAGCATTTT
TRBV7-2,TRBJ2-7,TRBD2,few,CASSLVPHSGIAGDYEQYF,TGTGCCAGCAGCTTAGTTCCCCATTCGGGTATAGCGGGAGACTACGAGCAGTACTTC
TRBV2,TRBJ1-2,TRBD1,many,CASSGGRGQGAYGYTF,TGTGCCAGCAGCGGAGGGAGAGGGCAGGGGGCCTATGGCTACACCTTC
TRBV28,TRBJ2-5,NA,few,CATEGWFSETQYF,TGTGCCACAGAGGGGTGGTTTAGCGAGACCCAGTACTTC
TRBV7-2,TRBJ1-5,NA,NA,CASSLSPGGSNQPQHF,TGTGCCAGCAGCTTAAGTCCGGGGGGAAGCAATCAGCCCCAGCATTTT
TRBV18,TRBJ2-7,NA,NA,CASSQVAEIFYEQYF,TGTGCCAGCTCACAGGTCGCGGAAATTTTCTACGAGCAGTACTTC
TRBV6-1,TRBJ2-5,NA,many,CASRNSWGTEKEYF,TGTGCCAGCAGAAACAGTTGGGGAACGGAGAAAGAGTACTTC
TRBV4-1,TRBJ1-5,NA,few,CASSQGGTSNQPQHF,TGCGCCAGCAGCCAAGGAGGGACCAGCAATCAGCCCCAGCATTTT
TRBV2,TRBJ2-1,TRBD1,few,CASSEVTYGTGNYNEQFF,TGTGCCAGCAGTGAAGTGACCTACGGGACAGGGAATTACAATGAGCAGTTCTTC
TRBV9,TRBJ2-5,NA,many,CASSGAGDRETQYF,TGTGCCAGCAGCGGTGCTGGGGATCGGGAGACCCAGTACTTC
TRBV27,TRBJ1-3,NA,NA,CASSPIFSGNTIYF,TGTGCCAGCAGCCCCATCTTCTCTGGAAACACCATATATTTT
TRBV12-5,TRBJ1-2,NA,NA,CASGLGPSARGYTF,TGTGCTAGTGGTTTGGGACCCTCTGCGAGGGGCTACACCTTC
TRBV7-3,TRBJ2-5,TRBD1,few,CASSPDRAVTQYF,TGTGCCAGCAGCCCCGACAGGGCTGTGACCCAGTACTTC
TRBV11-3,TRBJ2-3,NA,NA,CASSSSGDAQYF,TGCGCCAGCAGCTCGTCGGGAGATGCGCAGTATTTT
TRBV29-1,TRBJ1-1,NA,NA,CSVNRALGTEAFF,TGCAGCGTCAACAGGGCCCTGGGCACTGAAGCTTTCTTT
TRBV5-1,TRBJ2-7,NA,few,CASSLTTGGTIYEQYF,TGCGCCAGCAGCTTGACGACAGGAGGGACAATATACGAGCAGTACTTC
TRBV7-2,TRBJ2-2,NA,few,CASSLGTSGRGTGELFF,TGTGCCAGCAGCCTCGGGACGTCGGGGCGCGGTACCGGGGAGCTGTTTTTT
TRBV12-5,TRBJ2-3,TRBD2,few,CASGLTWVASGRDTHRTDTQYF,TGTGCTAGTGGTTTGACTTGGGTGGCTAGCGGGAGGGATACACACCGCACAGATACGCAGTATTTT
TRBV11-1,TRBJ1-2,TRBD1,many,CASSRDSGGLYGYTF,TGTGCCAGCAGCCGGGACAGTGGGGGTCTCTATGGCTACACCTTC
TRBV6-1,TRBJ1-2,NA,many,CASSESGPDYGYTF,TGTGCCAGCAGCGAGTCCGGGCCCGACTATGGCTACACCTTC
TRBV6-1,TRBJ2-7,NA,many,CASSSGRGSYEQYF,TGTGCCAGCAGTTCCGGACGCGGCTCCTACGAGCAGTACTTC
TRBV6-1,TRBJ2-5,NA,many,CASSQTFTRRGLQETQYF,TGTGCCAGCAGCCAGACTTTCACGCGGCGGGGCCTGCAAGAGACCCAGTACTTC
TRBV28,TRBJ2-6,TRBD1,many,CASRDRAPPSPANVLTF,TGTGCCAGTAGGGACAGGGCCCCCCCCTCTCCGGCCAACGTCCTGACTTTC
TRBV25-1,TRBJ1-5,TRBD1,NA,CASSETGGGNQPQHF,TGTGCCAGCAGTGAGACAGGGGGTGGCAATCAGCCCCAGCATTTT
TRBV2,TRBJ2-7,NA,few,CASSGYSDQYF,TGTGCCAGCAGTGGATACAGTGATCAGTACTTC
TRBV19,TRBJ1-1,NA,NA,CASSAGLINTEAFF,TGTGCCAGTAGTGCAGGATTAATAAACACTGAAGCTTTCTTT
TRBV28,TRBJ2-5,TRBD2,many,CASSLWTSGREETQYF,TGTGCCAGCAGTCTATGGACTAGCGGGAGGGAGGAGACCCAGTACTTC
TRBV7-9,TRBJ2-7,TRBD1,NA,CASGGGQGTYEQYF,TGTGCCAGTGGTGGGGGACAGGGGACCTACGAGCAGTACTTC
TRBV6-5,TRBJ1-1,NA,many,CASSYQALNTEAFF,TGTGCCAGCAGCTACCAAGCGTTGAACACTGAAGCTTTCTTT
TRBV7-9,TRBJ1-4,NA,few,CASSGISPHGHEKLFF,TGTGCCAGCAGCGGAATCTCTCCCCATGGGCATGAAAAACTGTTTTTT
TRBV30,TRBJ1-2,NA,NA,CARSIGNYYGYTF,TGTGCCCGGAGTATAGGGAATTACTATGGCTACACCTTC
TRBV20-1,TRBJ2-5,NA,NA,CSAGLRGAQETQYF,TGCAGTGCGGGCCTACGGGGGGCCCAAGAGACCCAGTACTTC
TRBV25-1,TRBJ2-5,NA,many,CASRKGLGETQYF,TGTGCCAGCAGGAAGGGGTTGGGGGAGACCCAGTACTTC
TRBV14,TRBJ2-4,TRBD1,NA,CASSQRPGTGGRNIQYF,TGTGCCAGCAGCCAACGACCCGGGACAGGGGGCAGAAACATTCAGTACTTC
TRBV7-2,TRBJ2-5,NA,many,CASSDPPAGPQETQYF,TGTGCCAGCAGCGACCCGCCTGCAGGGCCCCAGGAGACCCAGTACTTC
TRBV5-6,TRBJ1-2,NA,NA,CASSLEKGRGYTF,TGTGCCAGCAGCTTGGAGAAGGGACGGGGCTACACCTTC
TRBV19,TRBJ2-7,TRBD1,few,CASSIGTGTYEQYF,TGTGCCAGTAGTATAGGGACAGGGACCTACGAGCAGTACTTC
TRBV27,TRBJ1-2,NA,NA,CASSTKGRYGYTF,TGTGCCAGCAGTACAAAGGGCAGGTATGGCTACACCTTC
TRBV24-1,TRBJ2-5,NA,NA,CASSDGAGTLQETQYF,TGTGCCTCCAGTGATGGGGCCGGGACACTCCAAGAGACCCAGTACTTC
TRBV11-1,TRBJ2-7,TRBD2,many,CASSYPLAGGTYEQYF,TGTGCCAGCAGCTACCCTCTTGCGGGAGGGACCTACGAGCAGTACTTC
TRBV27,TRBJ2-6,TRBD1,few,CASRTGSSGANVLTF,TGTGCCTCCCGGACAGGGAGCTCTGGGGCCAACGTCCTGACTTTC
TRBV30,TRBJ2-1,TRBD2,NA,CAWKPGLAIGEQFF,TGTGCCTGGAAACCGGGACTAGCAATCGGGGAGCAGTTCTTC
TRBV12-3/TRBV12-4,TRBJ1-6,NA,few,CASSPQGGVGSPLHF,TGTGCCAGCAGCCCCCAAGGGGGGGTAGGCTCACCCCTCCACTTT
TRBV11-1,TRBJ1-1,TRBD1,many,CASSLALQGDRTEAFF,TGTGCCAGCAGCTTAGCGCTGCAGGGGGATAGGACTGAAGCTTTCTTT
TRBV24-1,TRBJ1-2,NA,NA,CATSDLTGYGYTF,TGTGCCACCAGTGATTTGACTGGGTATGGCTACACCTTC
TRBV6-2/TRBV6-3,TRBJ2-7,TRBD2,NA,CACSLAGDYEQYF,TGTGCCTGCAGTTTAGCGGGGGACTACGAGCAGTACTTC
TRBV30,TRBJ2-5,NA,many,CAWSGTAGGETQYF,TGTGCCTGGAGTGGGACGGCTGGGGGAGAGACCCAGTACTTC
TRBV3-1,TRBJ2-7,TRBD2,many,CASSPRYSGSRGEQYF,TGTGCCAGCAGCCCCCGGTATAGCGGGAGTCGTGGAGAGCAGTACTTC
TRBV6-2/TRBV6-3,TRBJ2-7,TRBD1,many,CASYPGQGAYEQYF,TGTGCGAGTTACCCTGGACAGGGGGCCTACGAGCAGTACTTC
TRBV12-3/TRBV12-4,TRBJ1-4,NA,few,CASMAGAQEKLFF,TGTGCCAGCATGGCAGGGGCGCAGGAAAAACTGTTTTTT
TRBV28,TRBJ2-7,TRBD2,few,CASSSGTSGRLKAYEQYF,TGTGCCAGCAGTTCAGGGACTAGCGGGAGATTAAAGGCCTACGAGCAGTACTTC
TRBV12-3/TRBV12-4,TRBJ2-7,TRBD2,NA,CASSLGRGLAGVNEQYF,TGTGCCAGCAGTCTCGGACGGGGACTAGCGGGGGTGAACGAGCAGTACTTC
TRBV6-1,TRBJ1-1,TRBD1,NA,CASSGGQPGTEAFF,TGTGCCAGCAGTGGGGGACAGCCGGGCACTGAAGCTTTCTTT